The next 24 T cell receptor beta chains were all read from a single sample in a study of CD8+ T cells in alopecia areata. In each case, RNA was isolated and then reverse transcribed into cDNA as the sequencing template. Some clones are missing from TCRdb's copy, which holds only in-frame ones; the method was immunoSEQ multiplex PCR. The data hold around 210,000 clones, with less than 65% observed a single time. Treatment defined: oral pan-JAK inhibitor, 5-10 mg twice daily. The sequences come from CD4+ T cells sorted from blood, collected at week 4, from a patient treated with tofacitinib. These receptor sequences come from a human donor with alopecia areata.

The chain is built from TRBV6-6 and TRBJ1-1; no clear D. In germline, CDR1 is MNHNY, CDR2 SVGAGI (reference sequence). Trimming stripped 5 bases from V and 4 bases from J, with 11 bases between. This CDR3 is 13 amino acids long. The CDR3 reads CASSPSQPTEAFF. The CDR3 region has the DNA TGTGCCAGCAGTCCCTCACAGCCCACTGAAGCTTTCTTT.

The genes are TRBV30 and TRBJ2-1; possibly TRBD1 or TRBD2 for D (5 bases each). CDR1 GTSNPN and CDR2 SVGIG come from the germline V gene (reference sequence). The V gene lost 4 bases and the J gene lost 6 bases, with 19 bases spanning the gap. This CDR3 contains 15 residues. The CDR3 coding sequence is TGTGCCTGGACCCTGGGGCTCTCGAGGGGCAATGAGCAGTTCTTC. Translating gives CAWTLGLSRGNEQFF. Drawing the rest from reference TRBV30 and TRBJ2-1, the complete variable domain is SQTIHQWPATLVQPVGSPLSLECTVEGTSNPNLYWYRQAAGRGLQLLFYSVGIGQISSEVPQNLSASRPQDRQFILSSKKLLLSDSGFYLCAWTLGLSRGNEQFFGPGTRLTVL.

This clone was detected a few times. The rearrangement joins TRBV20-1 to TRBJ2-1, with D perhaps being TRBD1 or TRBD2 (6 bases each). Germline-derived CDR1 and CDR2 are DFQATT and SNEGSKA (reference sequence). Trimming left V 0 bases short and J 14 bases short, with 11 bases between. CDR3 length equals 11 residues. The CDR3 loop reads CSAREGRGEFF. CDR3 DNA: TGCAGTGCTAGAGAGGGTAGGGGGGAGTTCTTC.

CDR3: CASSRGQGGQPQHF. In DNA form, the CDR3 reads TGCGCCAGCAGCCGCGGACAGGGAGGACAGCCCCAGCATTTT. The chain carries TRBV4-3 and TRBJ1-5; 8 bases agree with TRBD1. The CDR3 is made up of 14 amino acids. Trimming removed 4 bases from V and 7 bases from J; junction bases left unmatched: 6. Germline CDR1 is LGHNA and CDR2 is YSLEER.

This chain uses TRBV29-1 with TRBJ1-2; 10 nucleotides line up with TRBD1. CDR1 SQVTM and CDR2 ANQGSEA come from the germline V gene. This CDR3 has 15 residues. V lost 6 bases and J lost 3; bases outside the gene matches: 10. The CDR3 spells CSVGTGDSSYYGYTF. As DNA, the CDR3 is TGCAGCGTCGGGACAGGGGACTCTTCATACTATGGCTACACCTTC.

J is TRBJ1-2 and V is TRBV18; tentatively, D is TRBD1 (5 bases). This CDR3 region has 14 residues. Germline values: CDR1 KGHSH, CDR2 LQKENI. Trimming left V 2 bases short and J 8 bases short, with 15 bases between. The DNA of the CDR3 is TGTGCCAGCTCACCAGCCGACCGAGCAGGGGGCTACACCTTC. Translating gives CASSPADRAGGYTF.

The chain recombines TRBV30 with TRBJ1-2; a possible D gene is TRBD1 (6 bases). The V end was cut by 2 bases, the J end by 2 bases, with 12 bases between. Germline loops: CDR1 GTSNPN, CDR2 SVGIG (reference sequence). The CDR3 is made up of 14 amino acids. In DNA, the CDR3 is TGTGCCTGGAGTCTGCAGGGGCCGAACTATGGCTACACCTTC. It encodes CAWSLQGPNYGYTF.

In the case of this clone: One junction end disagrees with the germline gene, perhaps due to a read error. The chain carries TRBV10-3 and TRBJ1-2; the D gene is possibly TRBD1 (5 bases). The CDR3 runs to 15 residues. Looked up from germline, CDR1 is ENHRY and CDR2 is SYGVKD. CDR3 amino acids: CATSRGGGFNYGYTF. The CDR3 DNA follows: TGTGCCACCAGTCGAGGCGGGGGATTTAACTATGGCTACACCTTC.

J is TRBJ1-3 and V is TRBV25-1; D remains unclear. The V end was cut by 0 bases, the J end by 8 bases, with 14 bases between. Germline V gene sequence: CDR1 MGHDK, CDR2 SYGVNS. There are 15 residues in the CDR3. This chain's CDR3 is CASSEYLQTPDTIYF. Written as DNA, the CDR3 is TGTGCCAGCAGTGAATATCTACAGACTCCCGACACCATATATTTT.

The table lists this clone with a count of one. The rearrangement joins TRBV5-1 to TRBJ1-6, with D unclear. V shed 0 bases and J shed 6 bases, with 10 bases lying between them. Germline V lookup: CDR1 SGHRS, CDR2 YFSETQ. This CDR3 spans 15 amino acids. Written as DNA, the CDR3 is TGCGCCAGCAGCTTGGAGGCTCTCCGTAATTCACCCCTCCACTTT. Encoded protein: CASSLEALRNSPLHF.

This chain connects TRBV30 to TRBJ1-1; 7 bases map to TRBD1. The V segment lost 3 bases and the J segment 0 bases; nucleotides outside the gene matches: 10. CDR1 is GTSNPN and CDR2 is SVGIG in the germline V gene (reference sequence). This CDR3 is 16 amino acids long. The CDR3 DNA is TGTGCCTGGAGGGGACAGCGCTCCCTCATGAACACTGAAGCTTTCTTT. It translates to CAWRGQRSLMNTEAFF.

The chain employs TRBV6-5 and TRBJ2-3; 8 positions match TRBD1. V lost 6 bases, J lost 2 bases, and 4 bases stayed unmatched. This CDR3 comprises 14 residues. Germline values: CDR1 MNHEY, CDR2 SVGAGI. Here the CDR3 reads CASRDRVNTDTQYF. The CDR3 bases are TGTGCCAGCAGGGACAGGGTTAACACAGATACGCAGTATTTT.

The chain carries TRBV2 and TRBJ1-6; D gene unclear. Trimming stripped 6 bases from V and 18 bases from J, with 21 bases between. The germline V gene encodes CDR1 SNHLY and CDR2 FYNNEI. The CDR3 runs to 13 residues. The CDR3 nucleotides read TGTGCCAGCAGGGCGAGGATGACCGGGCTCCCCCACTTT. It specifies CASRARMTGLPHF.

The chain joins TRBV19 to TRBJ2-5, with D hard to call. Germline CDR1 LNHDA, CDR2 SQIVND (reference sequence). The CDR3 is 10 amino acids. V lost 9 bases to trimming and J lost 5 bases, with 7 bases between them. The CDR3 coding sequence is TGTGCCAGCCTTGGGGAGACCCAGTACTTC. Amino acid sequence: CASLGETQYF.

This chain connects TRBV29-1 to TRBJ1-6, with no clear D. The CDR3 runs 12 residues. The germline V gene encodes CDR1 SQVTM and CDR2 ANQGSEA. Here the CDR3 DNA reads TGCGCGTCGCGGGCTCTAAATTCACCCCTCCACTTT. Translation gives CASRALNSPLHF.

This chain uses TRBV12-5 with TRBJ2-2; D might be TRBD1 (5 bases). Between the trimmed V and J ends, which lost 0 bases and 8 bases, there was a span of 13 bases. The CDR3 sequence is 15 residues long. The germline CDR1 and CDR2 sequences are LGHNT and FRNRAP. The CDR3 DNA follows: TGTGCTAGTGGTTTGGTACAAGACAGAAGGGGGGAGCTGTTTTTT. This translates into CASGLVQDRRGELFF.

In its sample, this clone was seen many times. The V and J genes are TRBV5-4 and TRBJ2-3, with 7 bases matching TRBD2. Germline V gene lookup returns CDR1 SGHNT and CDR2 YYREEE (reference sequence). The CDR3 length is 16 residues. The V segment lost 3 bases and the J segment 0 bases; nucleotides outside the gene matches: 7. The CDR3, as DNA: TGTGCCAGCAGCTCCGCTAGCGGAACGAGCACAGATACGCAGTATTTT. The encoded protein is CASSSASGTSTDTQYF. The variable domain in full, with the rest retrieved from reference TRBV5-4 and TRBJ2-3, is ETGVTQSPTHLIKTRGQQVTLRCSSQSGHNTVSWYQQALGQGPQFIFQYYREEENGRGNFPPRFSGLQFPNYSSELNVNALELDDSALYLCASSSASGTSTDTQYFGPGTRLTVL.

This clone was detected a few times. This chain links TRBV4-1 with TRBJ2-5; 7 bases are shared with TRBD2. Germline trimming cut 3 bases from V and 5 bases from J; bases unmatched to any gene: 12. CDR1 MGHRA and CDR2 YSYEKL come from the germline V gene. There are 16 residues in the CDR3. The CDR3 sequence: CASSHSPSGSGETQYF. As DNA, the CDR3 is TGCGCCAGCAGCCATTCCCCTAGCGGCTCAGGGGAGACCCAGTACTTC.

This clone was recorded only once. CDR3 amino acids: CASSSIGTGQSDTQYF. CDR3 in DNA: TGTGCCAGCAGTTCAATCGGGACAGGGCAGTCAGATACGCAGTATTTT. This rearrangement joins TRBV27 to TRBJ2-3; TRBD1 matches 9 bases. This CDR3 contains 16 residues. CDR1 MNHEY and CDR2 SMNVEV come from the germline V gene (reference sequence). Trimming took 4 bases from V and 4 from J; bases not matched to a gene: 9.

The chain recombines TRBV4-3 with TRBJ2-3, with a tentative D call TRBD2 (5 bases). V dropped 0 bases and J dropped 2 bases, with 12 bases sitting between them. Germline V gene sequence: CDR1 LGHNA, CDR2 YSLEER. The length of the CDR3 is 16 residues. The CDR3 reads CASSQDRRVSTDTQYF. DNA of the CDR3: TGCGCCAGCAGCCAAGATCGGCGGGTATCCACAGATACGCAGTATTTT.

The chain employs TRBV30 and TRBJ2-1; maybe TRBD2 (5 bases). Germline lookup yields CDR1 GTSNPN and CDR2 SVGIG (reference sequence). Trimming took 6 bases from V and 4 from J, leaving 7 bases between them. The CDR3 is 11 amino acids. CDR3 nucleotide sequence: TGTGCCTGCGGGGTATACAATGAGCAGTTCTTC. As protein: CACGVYNEQFF.

This chain joins TRBV19 and TRBJ1-1, with D unclear. The CDR3 is 15 amino acids. Trimming stripped 6 bases from V and 3 bases from J, with 17 bases between. Per germline, CDR1 LNHDA and CDR2 SQIVND (reference sequence). The CDR3 sequence is CASSPWGVKHTEAFF. The CDR3 region has the DNA TGTGCCAGTAGCCCATGGGGAGTTAAGCACACTGAAGCTTTCTTT.

CDR3: CASSLGPAGGEETQYF. The CDR3, as DNA: TGCGCCAGCAGCTTGGGGCCGGCAGGGGGCGAGGAGACCCAGTACTTC. The rearrangement links TRBV5-1 to TRBJ2-5; the match to TRBD1 covers 8 bases. The V gene's germline CDR1 is SGHRS and CDR2 YFSETQ. J lost 5 bases, V lost 0 bases, and 9 bases had no gene match. The CDR3 sequence is 16 residues long.

The chain joins TRBV7-9 to TRBJ2-5; 7 nucleotides line up with TRBD2. After removal of 5 bases from V and 9 bases from J, the junction contained 9 bases not matched to a gene. Germline V gives CDR1 SEHNR, CDR2 FQNEAQ (reference sequence). The CDR3 length is 13 residues. The CDR3 DNA reads as TGTGCCAGCAGCCATACCAATGCGGGAGCCCAGTACTTC. This codes for CASSHTNAGAQYF. Combining the CDR3 with reference TRBV7-9 and TRBJ2-5 gives the whole variable domain DTGVSQNPRHKITKRGQNVTFRCDPISEHNRLYWYRQTLGQGPEFLTYFQNEAQLEKSRLLSDRFSAERPKGSFSTLEIQRTEQGDSAMYLCASSHTNAGAQYFGPGTRLLVL.